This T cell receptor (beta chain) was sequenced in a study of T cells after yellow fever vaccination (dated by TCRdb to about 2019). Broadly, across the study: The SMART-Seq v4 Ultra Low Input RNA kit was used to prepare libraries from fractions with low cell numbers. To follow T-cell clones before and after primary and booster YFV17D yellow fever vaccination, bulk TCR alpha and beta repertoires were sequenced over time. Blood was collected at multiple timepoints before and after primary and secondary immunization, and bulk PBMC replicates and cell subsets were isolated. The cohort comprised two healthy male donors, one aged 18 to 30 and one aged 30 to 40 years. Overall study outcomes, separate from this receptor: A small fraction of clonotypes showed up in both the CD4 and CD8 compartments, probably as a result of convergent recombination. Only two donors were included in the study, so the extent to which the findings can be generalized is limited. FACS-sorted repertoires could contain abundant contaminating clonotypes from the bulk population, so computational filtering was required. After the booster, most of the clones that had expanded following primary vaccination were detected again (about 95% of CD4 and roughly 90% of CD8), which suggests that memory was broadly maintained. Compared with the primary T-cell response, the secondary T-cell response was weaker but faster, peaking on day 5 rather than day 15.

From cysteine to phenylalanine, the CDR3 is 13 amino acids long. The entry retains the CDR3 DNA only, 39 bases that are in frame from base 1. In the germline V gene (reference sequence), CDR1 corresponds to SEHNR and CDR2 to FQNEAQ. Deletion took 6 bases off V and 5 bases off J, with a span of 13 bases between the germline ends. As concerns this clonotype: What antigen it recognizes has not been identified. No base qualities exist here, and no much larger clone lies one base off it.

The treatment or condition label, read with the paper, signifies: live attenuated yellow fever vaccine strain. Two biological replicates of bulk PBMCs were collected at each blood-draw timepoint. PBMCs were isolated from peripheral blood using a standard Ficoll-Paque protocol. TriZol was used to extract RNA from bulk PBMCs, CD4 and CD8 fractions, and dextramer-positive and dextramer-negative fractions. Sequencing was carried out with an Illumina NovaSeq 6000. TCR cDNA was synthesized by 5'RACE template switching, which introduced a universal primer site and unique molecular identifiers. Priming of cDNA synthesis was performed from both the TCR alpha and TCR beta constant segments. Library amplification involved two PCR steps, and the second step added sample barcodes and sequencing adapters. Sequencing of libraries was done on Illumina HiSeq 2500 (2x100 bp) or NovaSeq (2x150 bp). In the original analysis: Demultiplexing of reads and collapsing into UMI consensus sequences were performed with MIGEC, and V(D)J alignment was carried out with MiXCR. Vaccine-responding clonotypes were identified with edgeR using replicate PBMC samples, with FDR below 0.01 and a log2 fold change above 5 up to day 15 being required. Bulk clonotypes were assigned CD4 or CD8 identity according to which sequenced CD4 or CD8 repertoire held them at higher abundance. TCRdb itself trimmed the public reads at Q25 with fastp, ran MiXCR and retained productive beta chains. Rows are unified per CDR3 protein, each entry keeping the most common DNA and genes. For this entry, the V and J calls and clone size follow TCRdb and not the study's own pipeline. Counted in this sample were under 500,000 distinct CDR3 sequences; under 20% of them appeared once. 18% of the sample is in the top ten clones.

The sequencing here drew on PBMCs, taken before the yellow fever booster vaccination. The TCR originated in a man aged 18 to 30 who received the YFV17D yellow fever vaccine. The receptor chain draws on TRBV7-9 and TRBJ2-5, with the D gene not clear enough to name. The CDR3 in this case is CASREGRRETQYF. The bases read TGTGCCAGCAGGGAAGGACGACGGGAGACCCAGTACTTC. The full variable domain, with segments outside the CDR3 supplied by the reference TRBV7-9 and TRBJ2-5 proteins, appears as DTGVSQNPRHKITKRGQNVTFRCDPISEHNRLYWYRQTLGQGPEFLTYFQNEAQLEKSRLLSDRFSAERPKGSFSTLEIQRTEQGDSAMYLCASREGRRETQYFGPGTRLLVL.